This is a list of T cell receptor beta chains from one sample in a study of blood T cell repertoires in COVID-19. Sequenced by immunoSEQ multiplex PCR; TCRdb stores in-frame clones only, minus some. The repertoire has around 160,000 clones, 78% of them found once; the top ten carry about 15%. The specimen sequenced was peripheral blood. The receptors were gathered from a woman of 80 years or more with acute or convalescent COVID-19. The CDR3 runs from the conserved cysteine through the conserved F or W. D genes are given only for firm matches. A row's size may be missing; if present it is once, few, many or a size class.

TRBD1,TRBJ2-5,-,TRBV5-4,CASSMDRGETQYF,TGTGCCAGCAGCATGGACAGGGGAGAGACCCAGTACTTC
-,TRBJ1-5,-,TRBV27,CASSPARGRNQPQHF,TGTGCCAGTTCCCCTGCCAGGGGCCGGAATCAGCCCCAGCATTTT
-,TRBJ2-2,-,TRBV6-5,CASSWMTVAGELFF,TGTGCCAGCAGTTGGATGACAGTGGCCGGGGAGCTGTTTTTT
TRBD1,TRBJ1-2,once,TRBV19,CASKPGQGIYGYTF,TGTGCCAGTAAACCGGGACAGGGGATCTATGGCTACACCTTC
-,TRBJ1-2,-,TRBV18,CASSPGRALTFDGYTF,TGTGCCAGCTCACCGGGCAGGGCCCTAACGTTTGATGGCTACACCTTC
-,TRBJ1-6,-,TRBV7-3,CASSSQGNNSPLHF,TGTGCCAGCAGCTCCCAGGGGAATAATTCACCCCTCCACTTT
TRBD2,TRBJ2-7,-,TRBV20-1,CSASQGSGHKQYF,TGCAGTGCTAGTCAAGGTAGCGGGCATAAGCAGTACTTC
TRBD1,TRBJ1-2,-,TRBV4-2,CASSQTGTGGDGYTF,TGTGCCAGCAGCCAAACCGGGACAGGGGGAGATGGCTACACCTTC
TRBD2,TRBJ2-7,few,TRBV28,CASSFHLAGLSYEQYF,TGTGCCAGCAGTTTCCATCTAGCGGGTTTGTCCTACGAGCAGTACTTC
-,TRBJ2-3,few,TRBV7-7,CASSATGTDTQYF,TGTGCTAGCAGCGCGACAGGTACGGATACGCAGTATTTT
TRBD2,TRBJ2-7,-,TRBV3-1/TRBV3-2,CASSWGGLGTYEQYF,TGTGCCAGCAGTTGGGGGGGACTAGGGACCTACGAGCAGTACTTC
-,TRBJ2-5,-,TRBV18,CASSPRAGTRAETQYF,TGTGCCAGCTCACCAAGGGCGGGGACCAGAGCAGAGACCCAGTACTTC
TRBD1,TRBJ2-3,once,TRBV29-1,CSVDRGSTDTQYF,TGCAGCGTTGACAGGGGGAGCACAGATACGCAGTATTTT
TRBD1,TRBJ1-1,-,TRBV6-5,CASSYSNRGANTEAFF,TGTGCCAGCAGTTACTCGAACAGGGGGGCGAACACTGAAGCTTTCTTT
-,TRBJ1-1,-,TRBV7-9,CASRLQGNTEAFF,TGTGCCAGCAGGCTACAGGGGAACACTGAAGCTTTCTTT
-,TRBJ1-4,once,TRBV15,CATSRARSLGGEKLFF,TGTGCCACCAGCAGAGCCCGATCCCTGGGAGGTGAAAAACTGTTTTTT
-,TRBJ2-2,-,TRBV4-2,CASSPRTASATGELFF,TGTGCCAGCAGCCCAAGGACAGCCTCAGCCACCGGGGAGCTGTTTTTT
TRBD2,TRBJ2-5,once,TRBV4-1,CASSPAGGGGRETQYF,TGCGCCAGCAGCCCTGCGGGCGGCGGGGGGCGGGAGACCCAGTACTTC
-,TRBJ1-1,-,TRBV3-1/TRBV3-2,CASSRNTENTEAFF,TGTGCCAGCAGCCGCAATACAGAGAACACTGAAGCTTTCTTT
-,TRBJ1-4,-,TRBV6-2/TRBV6-3,CASSPTDLVRPGKLFF,TGTGCCAGCAGTCCAACCGACCTTGTACGCCCGGGAAAACTGTTTTTT
TRBD2,TRBJ2-3,once,TRBV6-6,CASSYGRGGEGTQYF,TGTGCCAGCAGTTACGGCCGGGGGGGCGAAGGGACGCAGTATTTT
TRBD1,TRBJ1-5,-,TRBV7-9,CASSSTGAWPQHF,TGTGCCAGCAGCTCCACAGGGGCCTGGCCCCAGCATTTT
-,TRBJ1-5,-,TRBV19,CASTYDSLNQPQHF,TGTGCCAGTACCTACGACAGTCTCAATCAGCCCCAGCATTTT
TRBD1,TRBJ2-7,-,TRBV28,CASSLYRGRTGEQYF,TGTGCCAGCAGTTTATACAGGGGTAGGACCGGCGAGCAGTACTTC
TRBD1,TRBJ1-1,-,TRBV28,CASTPRGDTEAFF,TGTGCCAGCACCCCCAGGGGGGACACTGAAGCTTTCTTT
-,TRBJ1-5,-,TRBV28,CASSPLGGSNQPQHF,TGTGCCAGCAGCCCTTTGGGGGGGAGCAATCAGCCCCAGCATTTT
-,TRBJ1-3,-,TRBV6-5,CASSYSNQNSGNTIYF,TGTGCCAGCAGTTACTCGAACCAGAACTCTGGAAACACCATATATTTT
TRBD2,TRBJ2-3,-,TRBV5-1,CASSGTISTDTQYF,TGCGCCAGCTCAGGGACTATAAGCACAGATACGCAGTATTTT
TRBD1,TRBJ1-4,-,TRBV2,CASRVGTAPSEKLFF,TGTGCCAGCAGGGTGGGGACAGCCCCGTCTGAAAAACTGTTTTTT
-,TRBJ1-6,-,TRBV2,CASTPTVNSPLHF,TGTGCCAGCACCCCGACAGTTAATTCACCCCTCCACTTT
TRBD2,TRBJ2-7,once,TRBV27,CASSLRAGLSYEQYF,TGTGCCAGCAGTTTAAGAGCGGGGCTCTCCTACGAGCAGTACTTC
-,TRBJ1-1,-,TRBV5-6,CASSLVEGTEAFF,TGTGCCAGCAGCTTGGTGGAGGGTACTGAAGCTTTCTTT
-,TRBJ1-2,-,TRBV24-1,CATSDRGGSGYTF,TGTGCCACCAGTGATCGCGGGGGAAGTGGCTACACCTTC
TRBD1,TRBJ1-4,-,TRBV6-5,CASRGQVAGNEKLFF,TGTGCCAGCAGAGGACAGGTTGCGGGTAATGAAAAACTGTTTTTT
-,TRBJ2-1,once,TRBV5-1,CASRLSENEQFF,TGCGCCAGCAGGCTGAGTGAGAATGAGCAGTTCTTC
-,TRBJ1-3,-,TRBV6-1,CASSEYRASSGNTIYF,TGTGCCAGCAGTGAGTACAGGGCGAGCTCTGGAAACACCATATATTTT
-,TRBJ2-1,-,TRBV3-1/TRBV3-2,CASSQGLPAYNEQFF,TGTGCCAGCAGCCAAGGCCTACCTGCGTACAATGAGCAGTTCTTC
TRBD1,TRBJ1-1,-,TRBV6-6,CASSTGETEAFF,TGTGCCAGCAGTACAGGGGAGACTGAAGCTTTCTTT
TRBD1,TRBJ1-1,-,TRBV18,CASSPPMGQGGTEAFF,TGTGCCAGCTCACCACCCATGGGACAGGGGGGCACTGAAGCTTTCTTT
TRBD2,TRBJ2-7,-,TRBV14,CASSQAGRAAYEQYF,TGTGCCAGCAGCCAAGCCGGGAGGGCGGCCTACGAGCAGTACTTC
TRBD1,TRBJ2-2,-,TRBV7-8,CASSSRTGGGTGELFF,TGTGCCAGCAGCTCCAGGACAGGGGGCGGGACCGGGGAGCTGTTTTTT